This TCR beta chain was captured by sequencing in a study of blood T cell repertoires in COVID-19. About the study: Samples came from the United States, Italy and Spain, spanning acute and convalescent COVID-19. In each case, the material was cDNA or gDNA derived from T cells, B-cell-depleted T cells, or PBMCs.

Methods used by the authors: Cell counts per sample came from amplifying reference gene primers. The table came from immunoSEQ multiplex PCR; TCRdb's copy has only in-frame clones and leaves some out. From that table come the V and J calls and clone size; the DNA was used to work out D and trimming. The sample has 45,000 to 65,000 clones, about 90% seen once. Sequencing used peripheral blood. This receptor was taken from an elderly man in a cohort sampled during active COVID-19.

In nucleotides, the CDR3 is TGTGCCAGCAGCTCTAGCGGGAGGGCGGGAGAGACCCAGTACTTC. Residues: CASSSSGRAGETQYF. V is TRBV5-4 and J is TRBJ2-5; 12 nucleotides align to TRBD2. Trimming removed 3 bases from V and 4 bases from J; junction bases left unmatched: 4. Germline CDR1 SGHNT, CDR2 YYREEE (reference sequence). CDR3 length: 15 residues.